This T cell receptor (beta chain) originates from a study of cytomegalovirus exposure and HLA in healthy donors. General study findings and limits: For cytomegalovirus status, the classifier reportedly gave diagnoses with high specificity and sensitivity. Subsequent analysis showed first-cohort TCR clusters tending to co-occur in 95 to 150 validation repertoires.

The CDR3 contains 16 residues. The V and J ends lost 2 bases and 5 bases, in that order; junction bases with no gene match: 10. Germline V gives CDR1 SEHNR, CDR2 FQNEAQ (reference sequence). Generated by immunoSEQ multiplex PCR, the TCRdb table keeps only in-frame clones and is missing some. The sample lists 160,000 or so clones, just under 90% occurring once. About this clone itself: As yet, its antigen is unknown.

Among the approximately 130 subjects of the validation cohort, separate from the approximately 660-subject first cohort, were the donors. The TCR was taken from a woman aged 25 to 39 in good health and CMV-seronegative. The sample taken for sequencing was PBMCs. The rearrangement links TRBV7-9 to TRBJ2-5; 8 nucleotides align to TRBD2. This CDR3 is CASSLSGRDLVETQYF. The DNA for the CDR3 is TGTGCCAGCAGCTTATCCGGGAGGGACCTAGTTGAGACCCAGTACTTC.